This passage covers 28 T cell receptor beta chains from one sample sequenced in a study of immune evolution from preneoplasia to lung adenocarcinoma. TCRdb's table, derived via immunoSEQ multiplex PCR, lists solely in-frame clones and lacks some. Among several thousand clones listed, roughly 80% were seen once. Sequencing was carried out using FFPE invasive lung adenocarcinoma tissue. The source is a person aged 45 to 69 with lung adenocarcinoma.

For this clone: One end of the junction is discordant with germline, which a read error may explain. The chain uses TRBV18 and TRBJ1-1, with unresolved D. The length of the CDR3 is 13 residues. Germline CDR1 KGHSH, CDR2 LQKENI. The CDR3 nucleotides are TGTGCCAGCTACCGGGTAATGAACGCTGAAGCTTTCTTT. As protein: CASYRVMNAEAFF. The whole variable domain, filled in from reference TRBV18 and TRBJ1-1, reads NAGVMQNPRHLVRRRGQEARLRCSPMKGHSHVYWYRQLPEEGLKFMVYLQKENIIDESGMPKERFSAEFPKEGPSILRIQQVVRGDSAAYFCASYRVMNAEAFFGQGTRLTVV.

This clone was counted between two and nine times. The gene calls are TRBV29-1 and TRBJ1-2; D is unresolved. Trimming pared 7 bases from V and 0 bases from J, leaving 9 bases between. CDR1 and CDR2 (germline): SQVTM, ANQGSEA. This CDR3 region has 12 residues. The CDR3 reads CSAQLSNYGYTF. The CDR3 bases are TGCAGCGCCCAGCTTTCTAACTATGGCTACACCTTC.

The chain links TRBV28 to TRBJ1-5; weak D call: TRBD1 (5 bases). The CDR3 runs to 14 residues. Per germline, CDR1 MDHEN and CDR2 SYDVKM. Trimming left V 9 bases short and J 2 bases short, with 14 bases between. CDR3 region: CASRPAGGNQPQHF. CDR3 nucleotides: TGTGCCAGTAGACCTGCGGGGGGCAATCAGCCCCAGCATTTT. The entire variable domain, with the rest obtained from reference TRBV28 and TRBJ1-5, is as follows: DVKVTQSSRYLVKRTGEKVFLECVQDMDHENMFWYRQDPGLGLRLIYFSYDVKMKEKGDIPEGYSVSREKKERFSLILESASTNQTSMYLCASRPAGGNQPQHFGDGTRLSIL.

Within the sample, this clone is medium-sized (0.01 to 0.1%). The J gene is TRBJ2-1, the V gene TRBV28; D unclear. Trimming cost V 11 bases and J 6 bases, with 17 bases left between them. Germline CDR1 MDHEN, CDR2 SYDVKM. The CDR3 has 13 residues. The CDR3 DNA reads TGTGCCGGCTCGGGCCATTTGGGCAATGAGCAGTTCTTC. Its protein product is CAGSGHLGNEQFF.

This chain uses TRBV10-3 with TRBJ2-7; D gene unclear. Trimming pared 7 bases from V and 2 bases from J, leaving 15 bases between. The CDR3 spans 14 residues. The germline V gene has CDR1 ENHRY and CDR2 SYGVKD. This CDR3 is CAIKVTQEPYEQYF. CDR3 in DNA: TGTGCCATCAAAGTGACGCAGGAACCCTACGAGCAGTACTTC.

This clone was seen a few times. The chain couples TRBV19 to TRBJ1-2; TRBD1 aligns across 8 bases. The V gene's germline CDR1 is LNHDA and CDR2 SQIVND (reference sequence). This CDR3 has 13 residues. J gave up 3 bases and V 10 bases, and 7 bases lay outside the gene matches. The CDR3 sequence: CATNLQGDYGYTF. CDR3 DNA: TGTGCCACCAATTTACAGGGGGACTATGGCTACACCTTC.

The CDR3 region is CASSHNSGGAYEQYF. The CDR3 DNA reads TGTGCCAGCAGTCATAATAGCGGGGGCGCCTACGAGCAGTACTTC. V and J are TRBV6-5 and TRBJ2-7, with 9 positions matching TRBD2. The trim removed 5 bases at V and 2 bases at J, leaving 7 bases unmatched. This CDR3 is 15 amino acids long. The germline V gene has CDR1 MNHEY and CDR2 SVGAGI.

This rearrangement joins TRBV7-2 to TRBJ2-7; TRBD1 might be the D (6 bases). The CDR3 consists of 13 residues. Trimming removed 7 bases from V and 0 bases from J, with 10 bases in between. In germline, CDR1 is SGHTA, CDR2 FQGNSA. The CDR3 loop is CASNKDSSYEQYF. In DNA, the CDR3 is TGTGCCAGCAACAAGGACAGCTCCTACGAGCAGTACTTC.

The J gene is TRBJ2-1, the V gene TRBV7-2; 7 bases map to TRBD2. Looked up from germline, CDR1 is SGHTA and CDR2 is FQGNSA. This CDR3 is 16 amino acids long. The trim removed 2 bases at V and 4 bases at J, leaving 8 bases unmatched. The CDR3 nucleotides read TGTGCCAGCAGCTTAAACCGCGGGAGACGTTACAATGAGCAGTTCTTC. Its translation is CASSLNRGRRYNEQFF.

The chain links TRBV10-1 to TRBJ1-2, with D perhaps matching TRBD1 (6 bases). The V gene's germline CDR1 is WNHNN and CDR2 SYGVQD (reference sequence). The germline V and J ends were trimmed by 7 bases and 0 bases, with 15 bases remaining between them. This CDR3 has 15 residues. The chain's CDR3 is CASTNRTVTNYGYTF. CDR3 DNA: TGCGCCAGCACCAACCGGACAGTAACTAACTATGGCTACACCTTC.

The chain joins TRBV7-8 to TRBJ2-3; D is undetermined. This CDR3 contains 14 residues. V was trimmed by 5 bases and J by 0 bases, leaving 9 bases between them. Germline V gene lookup returns CDR1 SGHVS and CDR2 FQNEAQ. The CDR3 sequence: CASSPLGSTDTQYF. The CDR3 bases are TGTGCCAGCAGCCCGCTTGGCAGCACAGATACGCAGTATTTT.

The rearrangement joins TRBV28 to TRBJ2-7, with TRBD2 as a possible D gene (6 bases). Germline loops: CDR1 MDHEN, CDR2 SYDVKM. The germline V and J ends were trimmed by 3 bases and 4 bases, with 16 bases remaining between them. CDR3 length: 15 residues. The CDR3 region has the DNA TGTGCCAGCAGTTTTTGGTCTAGACGGGGGTACGAGCAGTACTTC. Amino acids: CASSFWSRRGYEQYF.

The rearrangement uses TRBV14 and TRBJ2-7; TRBD2 is a possible D gene (5 bases). The length of the CDR3 is 14 residues. V lost 8 bases to trimming and J lost 4 bases, with 18 bases between them. In germline, CDR1 is SGHDN, CDR2 FVKESK. In nucleotides, the CDR3 is TGTGCCAGCGGGGAGTCTCCGCGTGTTTACGAGCAGTACTTC. Protein sequence: CASGESPRVYEQYF.

This clone was found once. The chain combines TRBV19 with TRBJ2-7; D is ambiguous. Trimming took off 2 bases at V and 3 bases at J, with 14 bases between the two ends. The CDR3 totals 15 residues. Germline V gives CDR1 LNHDA, CDR2 SQIVND (reference sequence). CDR3 coding DNA: TGTGCCAGTAGTATATCGGCGGTGGGAAACTACGAGCAGTACTTC. Encoded protein: CASSISAVGNYEQYF.

This clone was observed once. This chain links TRBV9 with TRBJ2-3; 13 bases fit TRBD2. With V trimmed by 3 bases and J by 6 bases, 1 base remained unmatched. This CDR3 is 14 amino acids long. The germline V gene has CDR1 SGDLS and CDR2 YYNGEE. CDR3 amino acids: CASSATSGRDTQYF. The CDR3 bases are TGTGCCAGCAGCGCGACTAGCGGGAGGGATACGCAGTATTTT.

The chain combines TRBV4-2 with TRBJ2-2, with D unclear. Germline values: CDR1 LGHNA, CDR2 YNFKEQ. This CDR3 has 17 residues. V lost 2 bases and J lost 0, with 13 bases in between. The CDR3 sequence: CASSQNARSANTGELFF. The CDR3 region has the DNA TGTGCCAGCAGCCAAAACGCTCGGAGCGCGAACACCGGGGAGCTGTTTTTT.

In its sample, this clone was seen once. The DNA of the CDR3 is TGTGCCAGCAGTAAGACAGGGGGTTCGGGAGATACGCAGTATTTT. Its translation is CASSKTGGSGDTQYF. The genes are TRBV28 and TRBJ2-3; 9 bases map to TRBD1. The CDR3 is 15 amino acids. The junction had 8 bases not matched to a gene; V was cut back by 5 bases and J by 5 bases. In germline, CDR1 is MDHEN, CDR2 SYDVKM. Filled out from reference TRBV28 and TRBJ2-3, the complete variable domain reads DVKVTQSSRYLVKRTGEKVFLECVQDMDHENMFWYRQDPGLGLRLIYFSYDVKMKEKGDIPEGYSVSREKKERFSLILESASTNQTSMYLCASSKTGGSGDTQYFGPGTRLTVL.

CDR3 nucleotide sequence: TGCGCCAGCAGCCAAGATCCCGGTTTGGAGGATACGCAGTATTTT. Protein: CASSQDPGLEDTQYF. The chain is built from TRBV4-1 and TRBJ2-3; D is undetermined. The germline V gene has CDR1 MGHRA and CDR2 YSYEKL. V shed 0 bases and J shed 6 bases, with 13 bases lying between them. CDR3 length: 15 amino acids.

This clone appeared a few times. The rearrangement joins TRBV28 to TRBJ2-2; D might be TRBD2 (6 bases). This CDR3 contains 19 residues. V lost 7 bases, J lost 1 base, and 25 bases lay in between. Germline CDR1 and CDR2: MDHEN and SYDVKM. CDR3 nucleotides: TGTGCCAGCACCAAACGGCGGGGCCGACAGAAGCTGAACACCGGGGAGCTGTTTTTT. Translation gives CASTKRRGRQKLNTGELFF.

In nucleotides, the CDR3 is TGTGCCAGCTCACCACCGAGGGGACTAGCGGGAGGCACAGATACGCAGTATTTT. Translated, it gives CASSPPRGLAGGTDTQYF. The V gene is TRBV18, the J gene TRBJ2-3; TRBD2 agrees at 14 bases. The CDR3 runs 18 residues. Germline V gives CDR1 KGHSH, CDR2 LQKENI. J gave up 1 base and V 0 bases, and 3 bases lay outside the gene matches.

This clone has just a few counts. CDR3 in DNA: TGTGCCAGCAGCTACTTTAGCGGGACTTACGAGCAGTACTTC. It translates to CASSYFSGTYEQYF. The chain has TRBV11-2 and TRBJ2-7; 8 nucleotides match TRBD2. The length of the CDR3 is 14 residues. Trimming took 4 bases from V and 4 from J; bases not matched to a gene: 6. The germline gives CDR1 SGHAT, CDR2 FQNNGV. Looking up the rest from reference TRBV11-2 and TRBJ2-7 gives the full variable domain: EAGVAQSPRYKIIEKRQSVAFWCNPISGHATLYWYQQILGQGPKLLIQFQNNGVVDDSQLPKDRFSAERLKGVDSTLKIQPAKLEDSAVYLCASSYFSGTYEQYFGPGTRLTVT.

This chain joins TRBV28 and TRBJ2-4; D possibly matches TRBD1 or TRBD2 (6 bases each). Germline CDR1 is MDHEN and CDR2 is SYDVKM. V lost 8 bases and J 7 bases, leaving 18 bases between the germline ends. This CDR3 spans 14 amino acids. The CDR3 protein is CASAGGRGRNIQYF. The CDR3 coding sequence is TGTGCCAGCGCCGGGGGCAGGGGAAGGAACATTCAGTACTTC.

The CDR3 DNA follows: TGTGCCAGCAGCTTGGCGTTTACTAGCGGGAGCTACGAGCAGTACTTC. Translated, it gives CASSLAFTSGSYEQYF. The chain employs TRBV5-6 and TRBJ2-7; 11 bases agree with TRBD2. The germline gives CDR1 SGHDT, CDR2 YYEEEE. V shed 0 bases and J 3 bases; nucleotides not matched to a gene: 5. This CDR3 has 16 amino acids.

The chain joins TRBV19 to TRBJ2-7, with TRBD2 identical over 7 bases. V lost 5 bases, J lost 5 bases, and 15 bases stayed unmatched. CDR1 and CDR2 (germline): LNHDA, SQIVND (reference sequence). The CDR3 sequence is 16 residues long. CDR3 residues: CASSLFLGQSGDEQYF. CDR3 DNA sequence: TGTGCCAGTAGTCTTTTCTTGGGGCAAAGCGGGGACGAGCAGTACTTC.

In its sample, this clone was seen a few times. The rearrangement uses TRBV11-2 and TRBJ1-4; no clear D. Trimming took 5 bases from V and 6 from J, leaving 13 bases between them. This CDR3 spans 14 amino acids. The germline CDR1 and CDR2 sequences are SGHAT and FQNNGV. CDR3 residues: CASSPPRRDEKLFF. DNA of the CDR3: TGTGCCAGCAGCCCCCCCCGGAGGGATGAAAAACTGTTTTTT.

This clone came up once. The chain recombines TRBV28 with TRBJ2-7, with TRBD2 as a possible D gene (6 bases). Trimming took 8 bases from V and 3 from J, leaving 11 bases between them. This CDR3 spans 12 amino acids. Germline CDR1 MDHEN, CDR2 SYDVKM. CDR3 loop: CASQGLLYEQYF. In DNA form, the CDR3 reads TGTGCCAGCCAGGGACTCCTCTACGAGCAGTACTTC.

The chain joins TRBV2 to TRBJ2-5; 12 bases are a match to TRBD2. V shed 1 base and J 5 bases; nucleotides not matched to a gene: 11. Germline CDR1 SNHLY, CDR2 FYNNEI. This CDR3 comprises 18 residues. The CDR3 reads CASSEDAPSGRAGETQYF. The CDR3, as DNA: TGTGCCAGCAGTGAAGATGCCCCTAGCGGGAGGGCCGGGGAGACCCAGTACTTC.

This chain uses TRBV23-1 with TRBJ2-7, with D possibly being TRBD1 (6 bases). TRBV23-1 is designated an ORF whose function remains uncertain. CDR3 size: 17 residues. Between the trimmed V and J ends, which lost 3 bases and 7 bases, there was a span of 25 bases. CDR3 in amino acids: CASSHRVITGLVREQYF. The CDR3 bases are TGCGCCAGCAGTCATCGGGTAATTACAGGGTTGGTTAGGGAGCAGTACTTC.